One sample yielded the 22 T cell receptor beta chains listed below, sequenced in a study of blood T cell repertoires in COVID-19. Produced via immunoSEQ multiplex PCR; TCRdb's table is partial and in-frame only. The profile covers a few hundred thousand clones, with roughly 85% appearing a single time and more than 6% taken by the ten largest. The specimen sequenced was peripheral blood. These receptors were obtained from a human donor in a cohort sampled during active COVID-19.

V is TRBV4-1 and J is TRBJ2-7; 7 bases agree with TRBD2. The CDR3 extends over 15 amino acids. V shed 5 bases, J shed 4 bases, and the junction held 11 bases outside the gene matches. CDR1 is MGHRA and CDR2 is YSYEKL in the germline V gene. CDR3 sequence reads: CASSATTGTTYEQYF. In DNA, the CDR3 is TGCGCCAGCAGCGCAACCACCGGGACTACGTACGAGCAGTACTTC.

The V call is TRBV11-2, the J call TRBJ2-1; 8 nucleotides align to TRBD1. The CDR3 spans 14 residues. Germline V CDR1 and CDR2: SGHAT, FQNNGV. V lost 5 bases and J lost 8; bases outside the gene matches: 8. CDR3 sequence reads: CASSVGTGGDEQFF. As DNA, the CDR3 is TGTGCCAGCAGCGTTGGGACAGGAGGCGATGAGCAGTTCTTC.

The V gene is TRBV18, the J gene TRBJ2-2; tentative D call: TRBD2 (5 bases). Germline values: CDR1 KGHSH, CDR2 LQKENI. The CDR3 spans 14 residues. V lost 3 bases and J lost 7, with 12 bases in between. CDR3 nucleotides: TGTGCCAGCTCACCGGAGCGGCGACACGGGGAGCTGTTTTTT. It yields the protein CASSPERRHGELFF. The full variable domain, in which reference TRBV18 and TRBJ2-2 provide the parts outside the CDR3, is NAGVMQNPRHLVRRRGQEARLRCSPMKGHSHVYWYRQLPEEGLKFMVYLQKENIIDESGMPKERFSAEFPKEGPSILRIQQVVRGDSAAYFCASSPERRHGELFFGEGSRLTVL.

Only one count was recorded for this clone. Here the CDR3 reads CAWSQGEGTEAFF. DNA of the CDR3: TGTGCCTGGAGTCAAGGTGAGGGCACTGAAGCTTTCTTT. The chain couples TRBV30 to TRBJ1-1; no clear D gene. V lost 2 bases, J lost 4 bases, and 11 bases lay in between. The CDR3 is made up of 13 amino acids. CDR1 is GTSNPN, CDR2 SVGIG, per germline (reference sequence).

This sequence joins TRBV3-1 (or the pseudogene TRBV3-2) and TRBJ1-4; maybe TRBD1 (6 bases). This CDR3 comprises 12 residues. CDR1 is LGHDT, CDR2 YNNKEL, per germline (reference sequence). V lost 3 bases, J lost 11 bases, and 10 bases lay in between. CDR3 sequence (DNA): TGTGCCAGCAGCCATTCAGGGGAGAAACTGTTTTTT. Residues: CASSHSGEKLFF.

This clone was observed a single time. The V gene is TRBV5-1, the J gene TRBJ2-1, with D maybe TRBD2 (7 bases). The germline CDR1 and CDR2 sequences are SGHRS and YFSETQ. V lost 4 bases and J lost 2, with 13 bases in between. This CDR3 comprises 15 residues. CDR3 residues: CASSLAGAAYNEQFF. Here the CDR3 DNA reads TGCGCCAGCAGCCTCGCGGGGGCCGCCTACAATGAGCAGTTCTTC.

V usage is TRBV6-5 and J usage is TRBJ1-1; no reliable D call. The CDR3 is 14 amino acids. Germline CDR1 is MNHEY and CDR2 is SVGAGI. Trimming shortened V by 6 bases and J by 3 bases, and 14 bases separated the two germline ends. In DNA, the CDR3 is TGTGCCAGCAGGGAGGGAAATCGGGACACTGAAGCTTTCTTT. This encodes CASREGNRDTEAFF.

V is TRBV30 and J is TRBJ1-1; no reliable D call. The germline gives CDR1 GTSNPN, CDR2 SVGIG (reference sequence). CDR3 length: 12 amino acids. Trimming cost V 2 bases and J 1 base, with 5 bases left between them. This CDR3 reads CAWSRRNTEAFF. The DNA for the CDR3 is TGTGCCTGGAGTAGGAGGAACACTGAAGCTTTCTTT.

This chain uses TRBV2 with TRBJ1-2; a weak D match, TRBD1 (5 bases). The ends were cut back, 7 bases at V and 8 bases at J, with 23 bases in the middle. The CDR3 has 15 amino acids. CDR1 SNHLY and CDR2 FYNNEI come from the germline V gene. The CDR3 region has the DNA TGTGCCAGCAATTCCGACAGTCTTATAGTCGGCGGCTACACCTTC. Its translation is CASNSDSLIVGGYTF.

The V gene is TRBV27, the J gene TRBJ2-1, with D maybe TRBD1 (6 bases). Germline-derived CDR1 and CDR2 are MNHEY and SMNVEV (reference sequence). The CDR3 spans 12 residues. V lost 4 bases and J 8 bases, leaving 9 bases between the germline ends. CDR3 loop: CASSSYRDEQFF. The CDR3 DNA reads TGTGCCAGCAGTTCCTACAGGGATGAGCAGTTCTTC.

This clone was counted a single time. This chain connects TRBV7-9 to TRBJ1-2; 7 nucleotides match TRBD1. The CDR3 is 14 amino acids. Germline CDR1 SEHNR, CDR2 FQNEAQ (reference sequence). V trimming: 5 bases; J trimming: 6 bases; junction bases outside the gene matches: 9. The CDR3 DNA reads as TGTGCCAGCAGCCCCTCGACAGGGCGGCATGGCTACACCTTC. Its translation is CASSPSTGRHGYTF. Variable domain in full (rest from reference TRBV7-9 and TRBJ1-2): DTGVSQNPRHKITKRGQNVTFRCDPISEHNRLYWYRQTLGQGPEFLTYFQNEAQLEKSRLLSDRFSAERPKGSFSTLEIQRTEQGDSAMYLCASSPSTGRHGYTFGSGTRLTVV.

This rearrangement joins TRBV6-4 to TRBJ2-2; D might be TRBD2 (6 bases). The germline V gene has CDR1 MRHNA and CDR2 SNTAGT. V lost 6 bases and J lost 4, with 12 bases in between. The CDR3 is 14 residues long. The CDR3 DNA reads TGTGCCAGCAGAGAAGATAGCGGCACCGGGGAGCTGTTTTTT. Encoded protein: CASREDSGTGELFF.

This clone was recorded once. The rearrangement links TRBV28 to TRBJ1-3; 11 bases match TRBD1. This CDR3 is 17 amino acids long. V gave up 1 base and J gave up 5 bases; unmatched junction bases: 7. Germline CDR1 is MDHEN and CDR2 is SYDVKM. CDR3 in amino acids: CASSLSLRTGGRNTIYF. In DNA form, the CDR3 reads TGTGCCAGCAGTTTATCCCTAAGGACAGGGGGCAGAAACACCATATATTTT.

This chain joins TRBV7-2 and TRBJ1-2; 7 bases map to TRBD1. CDR1 is SGHTA and CDR2 is FQGNSA in the germline V gene. CDR3 length equals 13 residues. J was trimmed by 7 bases and V by 5 bases; bases with no gene match: 7. The CDR3, as DNA: TGTGCCAGCAGCCGTCCAACAGGGGCTGGCTACACCTTC. This codes for CASSRPTGAGYTF.

This clone was seen a single time. The V gene is TRBV6-5, the J gene TRBJ1-2; 7 bases map to TRBD1. Looked up from germline, CDR1 is MNHEY and CDR2 is SVGAGI. Trimming cost V 11 bases and J 2 bases; bases outside gene matches: 14. The CDR3 spans 15 residues. The CDR3 region is CAQGRNVGGNYGYTF. The CDR3 DNA is TGTGCCCAGGGCCGTAATGTAGGGGGCAACTATGGCTACACCTTC.

CDR3 in amino acids: CASGWTPPQVGANVLTF. The CDR3, as DNA: TGTGCTAGTGGGTGGACTCCACCCCAGGTGGGGGCCAACGTCCTGACTTTC. The V and J genes are TRBV12-5 and TRBJ2-6; TRBD2 is a possible D gene (5 bases). The CDR3 sequence is 17 residues long. The V and J ends lost 6 bases and 4 bases respectively, with 19 bases between them. Per the germline V gene, CDR1 is LGHNT and CDR2 is FRNRAP.

The chain combines TRBV12-3 or TRBV12-4 with TRBJ2-1; D ambiguous. Trimming took 1 base from V and 4 from J, leaving 5 bases between them. The CDR3 is 13 amino acids. Here the CDR3 DNA reads TGTGCCAGCAGTTTAGACTTATACAATGAGCAGTTCTTC. It codes for CASSLDLYNEQFF.

The gene calls are TRBV2 and TRBJ1-2; tentative D call: TRBD1 (6 bases). Germline V gene data show CDR1 as SNHLY and CDR2 as FYNNEI. This CDR3 has 12 amino acids. V lost 8 bases, J lost 2 bases, and 9 bases lay in between. CDR3 loop: CASYRVNYGYTF. Written as DNA, the CDR3 is TGTGCCAGCTACAGGGTCAACTATGGCTACACCTTC.

In this sample, this clone turned up a few times. The chain joins TRBV3-1 (or the pseudogene TRBV3-2) to TRBJ2-3; 10 bases agree with TRBD2. The ends lost 1 base at V and 10 bases at J; junction bases unmatched: 8. Germline V lookup: CDR1 LGHDT, CDR2 YNNKEL (reference sequence). The CDR3 extends over 15 amino acids. The CDR3 here is CASSQGTSGGGAQYF. The CDR3 DNA is TGTGCCAGCAGCCAAGGGACTAGCGGTGGCGGAGCGCAGTATTTT.

J is TRBJ1-2 and V is TRBV5-4; tentative D call: TRBD1 (6 bases). The CDR3 covers 16 residues. The germline V gene has CDR1 SGHNT and CDR2 YYREEE (reference sequence). Trimming shortened V by 6 bases and J by 0 bases, and 18 bases separated the two germline ends. In nucleotides, the CDR3 is TGTGCCAGCACCGCTTACAGGGATAATACTAACTATGGCTACACCTTC. This encodes CASTAYRDNTNYGYTF.

J is TRBJ2-2 and V is TRBV15; possibly TRBD2 for D (6 bases). The CDR3 is 14 residues long. The V gene lost 2 bases and the J gene lost 6 bases, with 10 bases spanning the gap. CDR1 and CDR2 from the germline V gene are LNHNV and YYDKDF (reference sequence). Here the CDR3 DNA reads TGTGCCACCAGCAGATACGGGGGACCCGGGGAGCTGTTTTTT. Protein product: CATSRYGGPGELFF.

The chain recombines TRBV15 with TRBJ1-2, with D possibly TRBD1 on 5 matching bases. The CDR3 has 14 residues. V was pared by 0 bases and J by 5 bases, with 10 bases between. Per germline, CDR1 LNHNV and CDR2 YYDKDF (reference sequence). In nucleotides, the CDR3 is TGTGCCACCAGCAGAGAGGGGTCAGGGTATGGCTACACCTTC. Translating it yields CATSREGSGYGYTF. Full variable domain (rest looked up from reference TRBV15 and TRBJ1-2): DAMVIQNPRYQVTQFGKPVTLSCSQTLNHNVMYWYQQKSSQAPKLLFHYYDKDFNNEADTPDNFQSRRPNTSFCFLDIRSPGLGDTAMYLCATSREGSGYGYTFGSGTRLTVV.